The next 20 T cell receptor beta chains were all read from a single sample in a study of response to subunit inactivated influenza vaccine. Via MiXCR, TCRdb re-called the RT-PCR reads, giving one row per CDR3 protein. The sample includes around 490,000 distinct CDR3 sequences, approximately 7.1% of them seen just once. Specimen: PBMCs from blood, collected 23 months after vaccination. The receptors derive from a man between 45 and 75 years old who received an inactivated influenza vaccine.

This clonotype has more than one count but fewer than ten. The chain has TRBV4-3 and TRBJ2-3; D remains ambiguous. This CDR3 is built from 14 residues. Trimming pared 0 bases from V and 7 bases from J, leaving 11 bases between. Germline loops: CDR1 LGHNA, CDR2 YSLEER. The CDR3 here is CASSQEGFPNTQYF. The CDR3 DNA reads as TGCGCCAGCAGCCAAGAAGGCTTTCCGAATACGCAGTATTTT.

This clonotype appeared a few times. The rearrangement uses TRBV10-1 and TRBJ2-3, with D possibly being TRBD1 or TRBD2 (6 bases each). Germline V gene sequence: CDR1 WNHNN, CDR2 SYGVQD (reference sequence). Trimming left V 11 bases short and J 2 bases short, with 17 bases between. The CDR3 covers 14 residues. CDR3 residues: CASRSGAFTDTQYF. The CDR3 coding sequence is TGCGCCTCGAGGTCGGGGGCCTTCACAGATACGCAGTATTTT.

In its sample, this clonotype was seen many times. The J gene is TRBJ2-7, the V gene TRBV5-1; perhaps TRBD1 as D (6 bases). The CDR3 runs to 14 residues. Trimming cost V 0 bases and J 2 bases, with 9 bases left between them. Germline assignment: CDR1 SGHRS and CDR2 YFSETQ. In nucleotides, the CDR3 is TGCGCCAGCAGCTTGGCAGGGGTACCCTACGAGCAGTACTTC. This codes for CASSLAGVPYEQYF. Combining the CDR3 with reference TRBV5-1 and TRBJ2-7 gives the whole variable domain KAGVTQTPRYLIKTRGQQVTLSCSPISGHRSVSWYQQTPGQGLQFLFEYFSETQRNKGNFPGRFSGRQFSNSRSEMNVSTLELGDSALYLCASSLAGVPYEQYFGPGTRLTVT.

This chain connects TRBV2 to TRBJ2-1; D not certain. The CDR3 covers 12 residues. Per germline, CDR1 SNHLY and CDR2 FYNNEI. V was shortened by 8 bases and J by 8 bases, with 13 bases between the two germline ends. Here the CDR3 reads CASVAYNYEQFF. DNA for the CDR3: TGTGCCAGCGTTGCTTATAACTATGAGCAGTTCTTC.

This clonotype has a count of ten or more. The gene calls are TRBV7-9 and TRBJ1-1; a weak D match, TRBD1 (6 bases). V shed 2 bases and J shed 7 bases, with 11 bases lying between them. Germline CDR1 is SEHNR and CDR2 is FQNEAQ (reference sequence). The CDR3 is 13 amino acids. The CDR3 DNA sequence: TGTGCCAGCAGCTTATCTTCACAGGGTGAAGCTTTCTTT. Translation gives CASSLSSQGEAFF.

This clonotype has just a few counts. V gene TRBV28 combines with J gene TRBJ2-4, with D uncertain. Germline-derived CDR1 and CDR2 are MDHEN and SYDVKM. Trimming removed 3 bases at V and 1 base at J, with 10 bases between. This CDR3 region has 15 residues. The CDR3 reads CASSFMETAKNIQYF. The DNA for the CDR3 is TGTGCCAGCAGTTTTATGGAGACGGCCAAAAACATTCAGTACTTC.

The chain is built from TRBV7-6 and TRBJ2-2, with D perhaps matching TRBD1 or TRBD2 (5 bases each). CDR1 and CDR2 from the germline V gene are SGHVS and FNYEAQ. This CDR3 has 15 residues. The ends were cut back, 5 bases at V and 4 bases at J, with 14 bases in the middle. This chain's CDR3 is CASSPWGSTTGELFF. CDR3 nucleotides: TGTGCCAGCAGCCCTTGGGGGAGTACCACCGGGGAGCTGTTTTTT.

This clonotype was detected only a few times. A single base separates this from a much larger clone, so it may be a read error. The chain carries TRBV4-2 and TRBJ2-2; D is unresolved. V was cut by 1 base and J by 6 bases, with 3 bases left in between. The CDR3 consists of 12 residues. Germline assignment: CDR1 LGHNA and CDR2 YNFKEQ. This CDR3 is CASSQVPGELFF. The CDR3, as DNA: TGTGCCAGCAGCCAAGTTCCCGGGGAGCTGTTTTTT.

This clonotype has a count of ten or more. The V gene is TRBV20-1, the J gene TRBJ2-1, with 8 bases that match TRBD2. The CDR3 totals 15 residues. V gave up 0 bases and J gave up 6 bases; unmatched junction bases: 7. Germline lookup yields CDR1 DFQATT and CDR2 SNEGSKA (reference sequence). CDR3 bases: TGCAGTGCTAGAGAAGACGGGAGGGCCCCCAATGAGCAGTTCTTC. Its translation: CSAREDGRAPNEQFF.

This clonotype was picked up a small number of times. The chain combines TRBV3-1 with TRBJ2-7; possible D gene TRBD1, 5 bases. The V end was cut by 0 bases, the J end by 2 bases, with 8 bases between. The CDR3 spans 14 residues. CDR1 and CDR2 (germline): LGHDT, YNNKEL (reference sequence). CDR3 nucleotides: TGTGCCAGCAGCCAAGATTCCAGGGCCTACGAGCAGTACTTC. Its protein is CASSQDSRAYEQYF.

This clonotype was counted once. The V and J genes are TRBV9 and TRBJ2-5; 9 bases fit TRBD1. Germline V gene lookup returns CDR1 SGDLS and CDR2 YYNGEE. The trim removed 5 bases at V and 2 bases at J, leaving 10 bases unmatched. The CDR3 consists of 16 residues. The CDR3 loop is CASRPTTGGTQETQYF. The CDR3 DNA sequence: TGTGCCAGCAGGCCTACGACAGGGGGAACTCAAGAGACCCAGTACTTC.

This clonotype occurred many times. This chain links TRBV7-6 with TRBJ2-6; D is unresolved. Germline V gene data show CDR1 as SGHVS and CDR2 as FNYEAQ. Trimming took off 1 base at V and 0 bases at J, with 7 bases between the two ends. This CDR3 has 16 residues. CDR3 coding DNA: TGTGCCAGCAGCTTAGAGGGCTACTCTGGGGCCAACGTCCTGACTTTC. It specifies CASSLEGYSGANVLTF.

The table lists this clonotype with a few counts. V usage is TRBV20-1 and J usage is TRBJ2-6; 8 bases match TRBD1. There are 17 residues in the CDR3. With 5 bases clipped from V and 1 base from J, the junction kept 10 bases outside the gene matches. CDR1 and CDR2 from the germline V gene are DFQATT and SNEGSKA (reference sequence). CDR3 coding DNA: TGCAGTGCTCCCAAGACAGGGGAAAGATCTGGGGCCAACGTCCTGACTTTC. This translates into CSAPKTGERSGANVLTF.

This clonotype was seen ten or more times. J is TRBJ2-1 and V is TRBV11-2, with TRBD2 matching over 7 bases. Germline V gives CDR1 SGHAT, CDR2 FQNNGV. The J segment lost 7 bases and the V segment lost 1 base, leaving 7 bases of the junction unmatched. This CDR3 region has 15 residues. CDR3 DNA: TGTGCCAGCAGCTTAGTACAGTGGGGGGGAAATGAGCAGTTCTTC. It specifies CASSLVQWGGNEQFF.

Ten or more counts support this clonotype. The rearrangement links TRBV5-1 to TRBJ2-2; D call uncertain. The ends were cut back, 3 bases at V and 2 bases at J, with 8 bases in the middle. Germline-derived CDR1 and CDR2 are SGHRS and YFSETQ. The CDR3 extends over 14 amino acids. In nucleotides, the CDR3 is TGCGCCAGCAGCTGGAACTACAACACCGGGGAGCTGTTTTTT. Translated: CASSWNYNTGELFF.

The V and J genes are TRBV3-1 and TRBJ2-5, with D possibly being TRBD1 or TRBD2 (5 bases each). This CDR3 is 12 amino acids long. Looked up from germline, CDR1 is LGHDT and CDR2 is YNNKEL (reference sequence). V lost 5 bases, J lost 3 bases, and 7 bases lay in between. The CDR3: CASSRDEETQYF. The CDR3 nucleotides read TGTGCCAGCAGCAGGGACGAAGAGACCCAGTACTTC.

This sequence joins TRBV5-6 and TRBJ2-1, with D unresolved. The CDR3 has 13 residues. CDR1 and CDR2 from the germline V gene are SGHDT and YYEEEE. The germline V and J ends were trimmed by 1 base and 10 bases, with 12 bases remaining between them. The CDR3 protein is CASSLPAVTEQFF. In DNA form, the CDR3 reads TGTGCCAGCAGCTTGCCGGCAGTCACAGAGCAGTTCTTC.

This clonotype showed up just a few times. The CDR3 DNA is TGCAGCGTTGGGGCACAGGAAAATCAGCCCCAGCATTTT. The encoded protein is CSVGAQENQPQHF. The V and J genes are TRBV29-1 and TRBJ1-5, with D possibly being TRBD1 (5 bases). Deletions cut 4 bases from V and 4 bases from J, with 11 bases between. The CDR3 runs to 13 residues. The V gene's germline CDR1 is SQVTM and CDR2 ANQGSEA.

This clonotype came up a few times. The chain couples TRBV29-1 to TRBJ2-3; D remains unclear. Germline V gives CDR1 SQVTM, CDR2 ANQGSEA. The CDR3 is made up of 13 amino acids. V lost 4 bases and J lost 2, with 10 bases in between. DNA of the CDR3: TGCAGCGTTGTAGGGCGGATCACAGATACGCAGTATTTT. It yields the protein CSVVGRITDTQYF.

This clonotype occurred a few times. The chain joins TRBV5-1 to TRBJ1-1; D possibly corresponds to TRBD1 (5 bases). CDR1 is SGHRS and CDR2 is YFSETQ in the germline V gene. The ends were cut back, 2 bases at V and 1 base at J, with 12 bases in the middle. The CDR3 is 15 amino acids. The CDR3 reads CASSFSGSTNTEAFF. The CDR3 nucleotides read TGCGCCAGCAGCTTTTCAGGGTCTACGAACACTGAAGCTTTCTTT.